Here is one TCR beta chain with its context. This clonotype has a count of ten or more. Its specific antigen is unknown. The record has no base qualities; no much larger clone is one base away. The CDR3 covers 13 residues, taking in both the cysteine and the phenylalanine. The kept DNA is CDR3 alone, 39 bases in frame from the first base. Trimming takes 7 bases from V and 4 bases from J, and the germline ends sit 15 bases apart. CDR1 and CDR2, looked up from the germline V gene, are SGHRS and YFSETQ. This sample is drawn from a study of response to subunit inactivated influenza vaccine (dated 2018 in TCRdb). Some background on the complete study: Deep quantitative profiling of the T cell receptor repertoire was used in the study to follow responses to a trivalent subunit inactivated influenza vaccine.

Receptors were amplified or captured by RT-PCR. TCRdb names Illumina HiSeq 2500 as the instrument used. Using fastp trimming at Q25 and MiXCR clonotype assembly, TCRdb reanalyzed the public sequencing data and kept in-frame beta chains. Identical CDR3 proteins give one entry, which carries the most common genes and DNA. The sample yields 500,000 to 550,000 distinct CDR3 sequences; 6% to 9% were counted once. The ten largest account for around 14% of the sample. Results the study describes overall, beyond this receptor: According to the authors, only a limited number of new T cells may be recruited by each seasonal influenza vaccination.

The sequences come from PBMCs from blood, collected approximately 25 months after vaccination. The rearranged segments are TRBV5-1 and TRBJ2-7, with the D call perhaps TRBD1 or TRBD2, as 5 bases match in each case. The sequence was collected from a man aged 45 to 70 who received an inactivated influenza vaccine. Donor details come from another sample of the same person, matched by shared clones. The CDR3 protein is CASGTSFSYEQYF. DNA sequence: TGCGCCAGCGGGACCAGCTTCTCATACGAGCAGTACTTC.